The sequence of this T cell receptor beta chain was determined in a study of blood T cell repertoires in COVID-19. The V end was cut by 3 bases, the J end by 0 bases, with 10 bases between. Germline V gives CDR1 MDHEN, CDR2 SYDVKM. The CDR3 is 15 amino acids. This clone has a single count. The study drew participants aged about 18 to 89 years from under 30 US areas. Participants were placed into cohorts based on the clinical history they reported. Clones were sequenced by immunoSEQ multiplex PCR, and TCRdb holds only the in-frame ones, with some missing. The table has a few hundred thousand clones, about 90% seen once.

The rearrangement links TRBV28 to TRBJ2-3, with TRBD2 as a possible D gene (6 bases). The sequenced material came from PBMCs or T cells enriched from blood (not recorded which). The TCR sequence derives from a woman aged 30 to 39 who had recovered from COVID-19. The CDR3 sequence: CASSFGGPSTDTQYF. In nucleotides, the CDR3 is TGTGCCAGCAGTTTCGGGGGACCTAGCACAGATACGCAGTATTTT.